This is a list of T cell receptor beta chains from one sample in a study of cytomegalovirus exposure and HLA in healthy donors. TCRdb's copy holds only in-frame clones and misses some; the assay was immunoSEQ multiplex PCR. The sample includes hundreds of thousands of clones, approximately 68% seen only once; the top ten take 1.5% to 2%. Sequenced: PBMCs. These receptors were obtained from a woman aged 30 to 39 in good health and CMV-seronegative. Each CDR3 is given with its conserved first and last residue. The D gene is left open where the match is weak. Only part of the rows carry a size: once, few, many, or a class if the clone is expanded.

>TRBV5-1|TRBJ2-1|TRBD1|-
CASSPGTGSDEQFF
TGCGCCAGCAGCCCGGGGACAGGTTCGGATGAGCAGTTCTTC
>TRBV11-3|TRBJ1-1|-|-
CASSFTTMGAFF
TGTGCCAGCAGCTTTACGACAATGGGAGCTTTCTTT
>TRBV6-6|TRBJ1-5|TRBD1|-
CASSGAQTGGSQPQHF
TGTGCCAGCAGTGGCGCCCAAACAGGGGGCTCCCAGCCCCAGCATTTT
>TRBV5-6|TRBJ1-1|TRBD1|-
CASSGDRGNTEAFF
TGTGCCAGCAGCGGGGACAGGGGGAACACTGAAGCTTTCTTT
>TRBV6-1|TRBJ2-7|-|-
CASSEGLAYEQYF
TGTGCCAGCAGTGAAGGACTAGCCTACGAGCAGTACTTC
>TRBV7-9|TRBJ1-2|-|-
CASSGTGRKDYGYTF
TGTGCCAGCAGCGGTACAGGGAGAAAGGACTATGGCTACACCTTC
>TRBV27|TRBJ1-4|TRBD1|-
CASSFAQGGGEKLFF
TGTGCCAGCAGTTTCGCACAGGGGGGCGGTGAAAAACTGTTTTTT
>TRBV18|TRBJ1-1|TRBD1|once
CASSPGQARTEAFF
TGTGCCAGCTCCCCTGGACAGGCGAGGACTGAAGCTTTCTTT
>TRBV5-1|TRBJ2-7|TRBD2|-
CASSLAPAGDPFYEQYF
TGCGCCAGCAGCTTGGCCCCAGCGGGAGACCCTTTCTACGAGCAGTACTTC
>TRBV20-1|TRBJ2-1|-|-
CSLLGVREQFF
TGCAGTCTGTTAGGAGTAAGGGAGCAGTTCTTC
>TRBV4-1|TRBJ1-1|TRBD1|-
CASSPHRGSAEAFF
TGCGCCAGCAGCCCCCACAGGGGGTCGGCTGAAGCTTTCTTT
>TRBV7-8|TRBJ2-5|-|once
CASTLGGQGVGETQYF
TGTGCCAGCACCCTAGGAGGGCAGGGGGTGGGAGAGACCCAGTACTTC
>TRBV25-1|TRBJ2-7|-|-
CASSLTSRSLYEQYF
TGTGCCAGCAGCCTCACCTCCCGGAGCCTCTACGAGCAGTACTTC
>TRBV5-1|TRBJ2-2|-|-
CASSLKTDRELFF
TGCGCCAGCAGCCTGAAAACCGACAGGGAGCTGTTTTTT
>TRBV30|TRBJ2-3|-|-
CAWSVLVDFPASTDTQYF
TGTGCCTGGAGTGTACTGGTAGACTTCCCGGCCAGCACAGATACGCAGTATTTT
>TRBV7-3|TRBJ2-2|-|-
CASSFQPLVAGELLF
TGTGCCAGCAGCTTTCAACCATTAGTAGCCGGGGAGCTGCTTTTT
>TRBV15|TRBJ2-5|TRBD2|-
CATSRQTSGQETQYF
TGTGCCACCAGCAGGCAAACTAGCGGCCAAGAGACCCAGTACTTC
>TRBV7-8|TRBJ1-4|-|-
CASSFETTNEKLFF
TGTGCCAGCAGCTTTGAGACAACTAATGAAAAACTGTTTTTT
>TRBV2|TRBJ2-3|-|-
CASSAIHRSTDTQYF
TGTGCCAGCAGTGCTATCCACCGTAGCACAGATACGCAGTATTTT
>TRBV5-1|TRBJ2-1|-|once
CASSLVGGGALGDNEQFF
TGCGCCAGCAGCTTGGTAGGAGGGGGGGCCCTCGGGGACAATGAGCAGTTCTTC
>TRBV6-5|TRBJ2-2|TRBD2|-
CASGLASGTGELFF
TGTGCCAGCGGACTAGCTTCGGGCACCGGGGAGCTGTTTTTT